This T cell receptor beta chain was documented in a study of cytomegalovirus exposure and HLA in healthy donors. V was clipped by 5 bases and J by 3 bases; unmatched bases: 4. Germline loops: CDR1 SGHRS, CDR2 YFSETQ. The CDR3 sequence is 15 residues long. Broader study findings: In vitro confirmation showed three CMV-associated chains to be CMV antigen specific. In a later analysis, TCR association rates varied by HLA locus: DRB1 most, HLA-C fewest.

PCR involved 60 Vbeta and 13 Jbeta primers. TCRdb's table, derived via immunoSEQ multiplex PCR, lists solely in-frame clones and lacks some. In the table there are fewer than 120,000 clones, over 65% of which are singletons. A note on this clone: Its matching antigen is unknown.

This chain uses TRBV5-1 with TRBJ2-2, with 10 bases matching TRBD2. The origin of this receptor is a man aged 25 to 40 in good health and CMV-seropositive. Specimen: PBMCs. CDR3 residues: CASSTGTSDTGELFF. The CDR3 DNA is TGCGCCAGCAGTACGGGGACTAGCGACACCGGGGAGCTGTTTTTT.